This entry features one T cell receptor beta chain sequence. Its matching antigen is unknown. Profiled with immunoSEQ multiplex PCR; TCRdb holds only in-frame clones, not every one. Among approximately 30,000 clones listed, about 86% were seen once. The tumor samples were collected prior to definitive surgery or chemotherapy. The sample is drawn from a study of high-grade serous ovarian cancer treatment subgroups. General observations from the study: Repertoire similarity ranged roughly 0.1 to 0.85 between tumors of one patient.

The germline V gene has CDR1 LGHNA and CDR2 YNFKEQ. The CDR3 runs to 17 residues. V dropped 3 bases and J dropped 2 bases, with 20 bases sitting between them. Input material: tumor tissue. The TCR was taken from a human donor with high-grade serous ovarian cancer. V is TRBV4-2 and J is TRBJ2-7, with D perhaps assigned TRBD1 or TRBD2 (5 bases each). The CDR3: CASSQPGRRDGTYEQYF. Here the CDR3 DNA reads TGTGCCAGCAGCCAGCCTGGCAGACGGGACGGAACCTACGAGCAGTACTTC.